Listed here are 30 T cell receptor beta chains from one sample, sequenced in a study of T cells in Graves' hyperthyroidism and ophthalmopathy. Researchers took RNA transcripts and amplified the TCR beta CDR3 regions from them. First-round RT-PCR of the TCR CDR3 relied on the HTBI primer set. MiXCR, run by TCRdb on the multiplex PCR reads, gives a single entry per CDR3 protein. The sample carries fewer than 850,000 distinct CDR3 sequences, about 18% recorded once. The sample was blood. The origin of the receptors is a man aged 45-65 years with Graves' hyperthyroidism.

This sequence joins TRBV30 and TRBJ1-1, with a weak D call TRBD1 (5 bases). This CDR3 comprises 13 residues. Per the germline V gene, CDR1 is GTSNPN and CDR2 is SVGIG (reference sequence). V lost 2 bases to trimming and J lost 3 bases, with 10 bases between them. CDR3 residues: CAWSKQEHTEAFF. The DNA for the CDR3 is TGTGCCTGGAGTAAACAGGAACACACTGAAGCTTTCTTT.

In regard to this clonotype: A read error is possible here, since a much larger clone lies one base away. This chain connects TRBV7-9 to TRBJ2-2; D gene ambiguous. The V gene's germline CDR1 is SEHNR and CDR2 FQNEAQ (reference sequence). The CDR3 consists of 12 residues. The CDR3 bases are TGTGTCAGCAGCTTAAACGGCGGGGAGCTGTTTTTT. Translation gives CVSSLNGGELFF.

V is TRBV25-1 and J is TRBJ1-4; D uncertain. This CDR3 comprises 15 residues. With 2 bases removed from V and 10 bases from J, the gap between germline ends came to 17 bases. Germline V lookup: CDR1 MGHDK, CDR2 SYGVNS. The CDR3 DNA follows: TGTGCCAGCAGTGAAGGAGGTTTGATTTTTGGAAAACTGTTTTTT. Its protein is CASSEGGLIFGKLFF.

The chain joins TRBV9 to TRBJ1-1, with a tentative D call TRBD1 (6 bases). V lost 4 bases and J 8 bases, leaving 21 bases between the germline ends. The germline CDR1 and CDR2 sequences are SGDLS and YYNGEE. The CDR3 covers 15 residues. The CDR3 reads CASSPHGGRVNEAFF. CDR3 nucleotides: TGTGCCAGCAGCCCCCATGGGGGCAGGGTTAACGAAGCTTTCTTT.

Many counts were recorded for this clonotype. The gene calls are TRBV10-3 and TRBJ2-6; TRBD2 might be the D (6 bases). Between the trimmed V and J ends, which lost 3 bases and 3 bases, there was a span of 21 bases. Germline loops: CDR1 ENHRY, CDR2 SYGVKD. The CDR3 is 19 amino acids. The CDR3 nucleotides read TGTGCCATCAGTGAAGACTCATGGCGGGGACGTGGTGGGGCCAACGTCCTGACTTTC. Encoded protein: CAISEDSWRGRGGANVLTF.

The J gene is TRBJ1-5, the V gene TRBV7-9; D is undetermined. V was shortened by 1 base and J by 10 bases, with 11 bases between the two germline ends. The CDR3 extends over 13 amino acids. The germline CDR1 and CDR2 sequences are SEHNR and FQNEAQ (reference sequence). CDR3 region: CASSLVSYSPQHF. The CDR3 region has the DNA TGTGCCAGCAGCTTAGTCAGTTATTCACCCCAGCATTTT.

This clonotype was observed at least ten times. This rearrangement joins TRBV27 to TRBJ2-5; D gene ambiguous. Germline assignment: CDR1 MNHEY and CDR2 SMNVEV (reference sequence). There are 13 residues in the CDR3. V lost 3 bases, J lost 3 bases, and 8 bases lay in between. The CDR3 nucleotides are TGTGCCAGCAGTTTCATAGAAAAAGAGACCCAGTACTTC. Translated: CASSFIEKETQYF.

CDR3 protein: CASRGDTWDQPQHF. CDR3 sequence (DNA): TGTGCCAGCAGAGGAGACACCTGGGATCAGCCCCAGCATTTT. This chain joins TRBV6-1 and TRBJ1-5; D not resolved. Per the germline V gene, CDR1 is MNHNS and CDR2 is SASEGT. The ends were cut back, 6 bases at V and 5 bases at J, with 14 bases in the middle. The CDR3 has 14 residues.

In its sample, this clonotype was seen many times. The chain uses TRBV12-5 and TRBJ2-1, with TRBD1 matching 8 bases. CDR3 length equals 15 residues. Germline-derived CDR1 and CDR2 are LGHNT and FRNRAP. With V trimmed by 6 bases and J by 2 bases, 6 bases remained unmatched. The CDR3 DNA reads TGTGCTAGTGGCCCCGGACAGGGTACCTACAATGAGCAGTTCTTC. Its translation is CASGPGQGTYNEQFF.

This clonotype occurred many times. The chain is built from TRBV2 and TRBJ2-7, with 7 bases matching TRBD1. The V gene end was trimmed by 2 bases and the J gene end by 3 bases; junction bases not matched to a gene: 7. Looked up from germline, CDR1 is SNHLY and CDR2 is FYNNEI. This CDR3 has 15 amino acids. The CDR3 DNA reads TGTGCCAGCAGTGAATGGGCAGGGGGAGACTACGAGCAGTACTTC. It encodes CASSEWAGGDYEQYF.

The V and J genes are TRBV9 and TRBJ2-3, with 9 bases aligning to TRBD1. This CDR3 comprises 15 residues. V was clipped by 1 base and J by 1 base; unmatched bases: 1. Germline CDR1 and CDR2: SGDLS and YYNGEE. Here the CDR3 reads CASSVTGGRTDTQYF. CDR3 DNA: TGTGCCAGCAGCGTAACAGGGGGCCGCACAGATACGCAGTATTTT.

In this sample, this clonotype turned up many times. The chain has TRBV27 and TRBJ2-7, with 8 bases that match TRBD1. Germline V gives CDR1 MNHEY, CDR2 SMNVEV (reference sequence). CDR3 size: 14 residues. V shed 5 bases, J shed 4 bases, and the junction held 7 bases outside the gene matches. The CDR3 sequence: CASSPTGGRYEQYF. The DNA of the CDR3 is TGTGCCAGCAGTCCTACAGGGGGACGATACGAGCAGTACTTC.

This clonotype was seen ten or more times. This CDR3 reads CASSPNRWESTDTQYF. CDR3 DNA sequence: TGTGCCAGCAGCCCAAACCGTTGGGAAAGCACAGATACGCAGTATTTT. The chain combines TRBV28 with TRBJ2-3; D unresolved. The germline V gene has CDR1 MDHEN and CDR2 SYDVKM. Between the trimmed V and J ends, which lost 6 bases and 0 bases, there was a span of 16 bases. The CDR3 contains 16 residues.

At least ten counts were recorded for this clonotype. The chain is built from TRBV3-1 and TRBJ2-1, with 9 bases matching TRBD1. CDR1 and CDR2 (germline): LGHDT, YNNKEL (reference sequence). The CDR3 covers 15 residues. The V gene end was trimmed by 3 bases and the J gene end by 4 bases; junction bases not matched to a gene: 4. The CDR3 coding sequence is TGTGCCAGCAGCCAGGACAGGGGCCTTTACAATGAGCAGTTCTTC. Translating gives CASSQDRGLYNEQFF.

This clonotype was observed at least ten times. The chain couples TRBV4-3 to TRBJ1-6; D remains ambiguous. Germline V CDR1 and CDR2: LGHNA, YSLEER. This CDR3 has 14 amino acids. Trimming took off 3 bases at V and 5 bases at J, with 8 bases between the two ends. CDR3 nucleotides: TGCGCCAGCAGCCAGTACACGGATAATTCACCCCTCCACTTT. This codes for CASSQYTDNSPLHF.

This clonotype was seen a handful of times. The J gene is TRBJ2-1, the V gene TRBV12-3 or TRBV12-4; 10 nucleotides line up with TRBD2. With 7 bases clipped from V and 12 bases from J, the junction kept 3 bases outside the gene matches. The CDR3 runs to 11 residues. CDR3 sequence: CASTQREGQFF. The CDR3 DNA is TGTGCCAGCACACAGCGGGAGGGGCAGTTCTTC.

This clonotype came up a few times. CDR3 loop: CASGKDRGRGTF. CDR3 in DNA: TGTGCCAGCGGAAAGGACAGGGGTCGGGGCACCTTC. The chain is built from TRBV2 and TRBJ1-2; 9 nucleotides agree with TRBD1. The CDR3 contains 12 residues. Germline loops: CDR1 SNHLY, CDR2 FYNNEI. V dropped 8 bases and J dropped 13; count of bases not matched to a gene: 11.

The table lists this clonotype with many counts. The chain uses TRBV6-1 and TRBJ1-1, with D perhaps matching TRBD1 (6 bases). The germline CDR1 and CDR2 sequences are MNHNS and SASEGT. V was shortened by 6 bases and J by 0 bases, with 20 bases between the two germline ends. This CDR3 spans 17 amino acids. The CDR3 DNA sequence: TGTGCCAGCAGCCCCTACTTGGGGGGGGCAGTGAACACTGAAGCTTTCTTT. It codes for CASSPYLGGAVNTEAFF.

On this clonotype: A much larger clone differs from this one at a single base, so this may be a read error. The V gene is TRBV7-3, the J gene TRBJ2-1; 7 bases align to TRBD2. Germline V gene data show CDR1 as SGHTA and CDR2 as FQGTGA. Trimming at V came to 2 bases and at J to 4 bases, leaving 5 bases not matched to a gene. The CDR3 consists of 15 residues. The DNA of the CDR3 is TGTGCCAGCAGCTTATCGCTAGCGGCGTACAATGAGCAGTTCTTC. As protein: CASSLSLAAYNEQFF.

This clonotype was seen many times. The chain carries TRBV11-1 and TRBJ2-7; TRBD1 matches 7 bases. V dropped 5 bases and J dropped 2; count of bases not matched to a gene: 9. The CDR3 length is 15 residues. The germline CDR1 and CDR2 sequences are SGHAT and FQDESV (reference sequence). CDR3 DNA: TGTGCCAGCAGCCCACACAGGGGAGATACCTACGAGCAGTACTTC. It yields the protein CASSPHRGDTYEQYF.

This clonotype was seen more than once but under ten times. The chain joins TRBV6-2 or TRBV6-3 to TRBJ1-1; D gene uncertain. Germline lookup yields CDR1 MNHEY and CDR2 SVGEGT. Trimming stripped 2 bases from V and 11 bases from J, with 15 bases between. The CDR3 contains 13 residues. The CDR3 nucleotides are TGTGCCAGCAGTTACGGGCACCCTCGGAGGGCTTTCTTT. Amino acid sequence: CASSYGHPRRAFF.

This clonotype was seen ten or more times. The chain has TRBV28 and TRBJ1-5; the match to TRBD1 covers 9 bases. Per the germline V gene, CDR1 is MDHEN and CDR2 is SYDVKM. The CDR3 runs 15 residues. The ends lost 3 bases at V and 4 bases at J; junction bases unmatched: 4. Here the CDR3 reads CASSFGDRENQPQHF. For the CDR3, the DNA is TGTGCCAGCAGTTTCGGGGACAGGGAGAATCAGCCCCAGCATTTT.

This clonotype was picked up a small number of times. The chain recombines TRBV19 with TRBJ1-5; D may be TRBD1 (5 bases). V was pared by 8 bases and J by 0 bases, with 17 bases between. Germline assignment: CDR1 LNHDA and CDR2 SQIVND (reference sequence). The CDR3 has 16 residues. The CDR3 is CASREEGHYSNQPQHF. The CDR3 nucleotides read TGTGCCAGTCGAGAGGAAGGACATTATAGCAATCAGCCCCAGCATTTT.

As for this clonotype: A read error may be the cause here, since a much bigger clone is one base away. V usage is TRBV7-2 and J usage is TRBJ2-2; 8 bases map to TRBD1. CDR3 size: 16 residues. The V gene's germline CDR1 is SGHTA and CDR2 FQGNSA. CDR3 residues: CACSLAQGAITGELFF. The CDR3 DNA reads TGTGCCTGCAGCTTAGCTCAGGGGGCGATCACCGGGGAGCTGTTTTTT.

This chain uses TRBV19 with TRBJ2-2; TRBD2 matches 7 bases. After removal of 7 bases from V and 3 bases from J, the junction contained 8 bases not matched to a gene. There are 15 residues in the CDR3. Germline V gene lookup returns CDR1 LNHDA and CDR2 SQIVND (reference sequence). CDR3 region: CASKMAGEYTGELFF. In DNA, the CDR3 is TGTGCCAGTAAGATGGCGGGAGAGTACACCGGGGAGCTGTTTTTT.

This clonotype was picked up many times. The rearrangement joins TRBV20-1 to TRBJ2-5, with TRBD2 matching 12 bases. CDR3 length: 16 amino acids. The V gene's germline CDR1 is DFQATT and CDR2 SNEGSKA (reference sequence). V trimming: 5 bases; J trimming: 7 bases; junction bases outside the gene matches: 14. DNA of the CDR3: TGCAGTGCTTCCAAGACTAGCGGGAGCCATATTGGGACCCAGTACTTC. Residues: CSASKTSGSHIGTQYF.

CDR3 loop: CASSSPGLAGGGSGNEQFF. The CDR3 DNA follows: TGTGCCAGCAGCTCCCCGGGACTAGCGGGGGGGGGGTCGGGCAATGAGCAGTTCTTC. V usage is TRBV7-3 and J usage is TRBJ2-1; 16 bases are shared with TRBD2. There are 19 residues in the CDR3. Germline CDR1 reads SGHTA; CDR2 reads FQGTGA. V shed 4 bases and J 6 bases; nucleotides not matched to a gene: 12.

At least ten counts were recorded for this clonotype. The V gene is TRBV5-1, the J gene TRBJ2-1; 9 nucleotides agree with TRBD2. Per germline, CDR1 SGHRS and CDR2 YFSETQ. The CDR3 contains 15 residues. V lost 0 bases to trimming and J lost 7 bases; unmatched junction nucleotides: 5. CDR3 sequence: CASSLAGTSRNEQFF. In DNA, the CDR3 is TGCGCCAGCAGCTTGGCCGGGACTAGCAGAAATGAGCAGTTCTTC. Combining the CDR3 with reference TRBV5-1 and TRBJ2-1 gives the whole variable domain KAGVTQTPRYLIKTRGQQVTLSCSPISGHRSVSWYQQTPGQGLQFLFEYFSETQRNKGNFPGRFSGRQFSNSRSEMNVSTLELGDSALYLCASSLAGTSRNEQFFGPGTRLTVL.

The rearrangement links TRBV20-1 to TRBJ1-6; maybe TRBD1 (5 bases). The V gene's germline CDR1 is DFQATT and CDR2 SNEGSKA (reference sequence). The CDR3 is 15 amino acids. The V end lost 2 bases, the J end lost 7 bases, and 15 bases lay between the germline ends. The CDR3 loop is CSARKVRVENSPLHF. CDR3 DNA: TGCAGTGCTAGAAAGGTCAGGGTGGAGAATTCACCCCTCCACTTT.

This clonotype was detected ten times or more. The CDR3 DNA reads as TGTGCCAGCAGTTTAGGGTCCGGGACCTCTCCAAAGACCCAGTACTTC. Amino acid sequence: CASSLGSGTSPKTQYF. J is TRBJ2-5 and V is TRBV28; D could derive from TRBD1 or TRBD2 (5 bases each). CDR3 length: 16 amino acids. From germline, CDR1 is MDHEN and CDR2 SYDVKM. Trimming removed 2 bases at V and 6 bases at J, with 19 bases between. Variable domain in full (rest from reference TRBV28 and TRBJ2-5): DVKVTQSSRYLVKRTGEKVFLECVQDMDHENMFWYRQDPGLGLRLIYFSYDVKMKEKGDIPEGYSVSREKKERFSLILESASTNQTSMYLCASSLGSGTSPKTQYFGPGTRLLVL.